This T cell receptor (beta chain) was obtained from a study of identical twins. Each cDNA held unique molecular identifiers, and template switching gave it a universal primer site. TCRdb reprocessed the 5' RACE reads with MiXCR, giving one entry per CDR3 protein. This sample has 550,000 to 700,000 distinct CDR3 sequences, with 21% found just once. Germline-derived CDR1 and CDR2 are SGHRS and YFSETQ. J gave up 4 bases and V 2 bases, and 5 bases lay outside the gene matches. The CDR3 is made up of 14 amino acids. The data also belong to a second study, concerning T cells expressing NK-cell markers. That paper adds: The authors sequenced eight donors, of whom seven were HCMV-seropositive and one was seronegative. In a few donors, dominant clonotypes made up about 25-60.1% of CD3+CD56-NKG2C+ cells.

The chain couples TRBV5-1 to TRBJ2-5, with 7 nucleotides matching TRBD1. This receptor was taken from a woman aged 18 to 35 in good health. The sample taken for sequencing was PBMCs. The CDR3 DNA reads TGCGCCAGCAGCTTCACAGGGGCCGGAGAGACCCAGTACTTC. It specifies CASSFTGAGETQYF. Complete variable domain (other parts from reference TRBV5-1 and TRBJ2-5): KAGVTQTPRYLIKTRGQQVTLSCSPISGHRSVSWYQQTPGQGLQFLFEYFSETQRNKGNFPGRFSGRQFSNSRSEMNVSTLELGDSALYLCASSFTGAGETQYFGPGTRLLVL.